Presented here are 26 T cell receptor beta chains from one specimen sequenced in a study of siplizumab effects on memory and regulatory T cells. The repertoire was sequenced with immunoSEQ multiplex PCR; TCRdb's copy has only in-frame clones and lacks some. Among tens of thousands of clones listed, about 87% were seen once. Sequenced: Tregs sorted from blood. The origin of the receptors is a human donor in good health.

The rearrangement uses TRBV30 and TRBJ2-7, with D possibly TRBD2 on 7 matching bases. The CDR3 consists of 14 residues. V dropped 3 bases and J dropped 3 bases, with 15 bases sitting between them. Germline V lookup: CDR1 GTSNPN, CDR2 SVGIG (reference sequence). The CDR3 bases are TGTGCCTGGAGGAGAAGGGAGGGGGACTACGAGCAGTACTTC. Translated, it gives CAWRRREGDYEQYF.

This chain connects TRBV6-5 to TRBJ1-2, with D possibly being TRBD1 (5 bases). V was shortened by 5 bases and J by 3 bases, with 16 bases between the two germline ends. Germline values: CDR1 MNHEY, CDR2 SVGAGI. CDR3 size: 15 residues. The CDR3 nucleotides are TGTGCCAGCAGTCCCACTTTTGGGGGAGACTATGGCTACACCTTC. Translated: CASSPTFGGDYGYTF.

This clone appeared a single time. V gene TRBV7-9 combines with J gene TRBJ2-7; D uncertain. This CDR3 spans 12 amino acids. Germline CDR1 SEHNR, CDR2 FQNEAQ (reference sequence). Between the trimmed V and J ends, which lost 3 bases and 5 bases, there was a span of 8 bases. CDR3 region: CASSFSADEQYF. The CDR3 nucleotides read TGTGCCAGCAGCTTTTCGGCAGACGAGCAGTACTTC.

This clone was observed a handful of times. V is TRBV5-6 and J is TRBJ2-7; 9 bases are a match to TRBD1. J lost 4 bases, V lost 6 bases, and 5 bases had no gene match. This CDR3 is 13 amino acids long. The germline V gene has CDR1 SGHDT and CDR2 YYEEEE. The CDR3 nucleotides are TGTGCCAGCACCCGACAGGGGGGGTACGAGCAGTACTTC. It translates to CASTRQGGYEQYF.

This chain connects TRBV5-4 to TRBJ2-3; D gene unclear. The CDR3 is 14 residues long. V lost 0 bases, J lost 5 bases, and 10 bases lay in between. The germline V gene encodes CDR1 SGHNT and CDR2 YYREEE (reference sequence). This CDR3 reads CASSLAAVQDTQYF. CDR3 sequence (DNA): TGTGCCAGCAGCTTGGCGGCCGTGCAAGATACGCAGTATTTT.

The chain recombines TRBV5-4 with TRBJ2-5, with 9 bases that match TRBD1. Germline CDR1 and CDR2: SGHNT and YYREEE (reference sequence). After removal of 3 bases from V and 5 bases from J, the junction contained 2 bases not matched to a gene. The CDR3 is made up of 13 amino acids. As DNA, the CDR3 is TGTGCCAGCAGCTGGACAGGGGACGAGACCCAGTACTTC. This sequence encodes CASSWTGDETQYF.

The chain links TRBV19 to TRBJ1-5; possibly TRBD1 for D (6 bases). From germline, CDR1 is LNHDA and CDR2 SQIVND (reference sequence). The V and J ends lost 5 bases and 2 bases respectively, with 16 bases between them. This CDR3 has 16 residues. The CDR3 coding sequence is TGTGCCAGTAGTCTCCGGGGGGGGGCCGGCAATCAGCCCCAGCATTTT. The encoded protein is CASSLRGGAGNQPQHF.

The genes are TRBV5-1 and TRBJ2-3; D possibly corresponds to TRBD2 (7 bases). Between the trimmed V and J ends, which lost 4 bases and 4 bases, there was a span of 10 bases. Germline CDR1 and CDR2: SGHRS and YFSETQ. The CDR3 has 13 residues. The CDR3 DNA reads as TGCGCCAGCAGCCCGGGGGGCGCAGATACGCAGTATTTT. This gives the protein CASSPGGADTQYF.

This rearrangement joins TRBV10-2 to TRBJ2-3; 7 bases agree with TRBD2. CDR1 is WSHSY, CDR2 SAAADI, per germline. The CDR3 length is 14 residues. V gave up 5 bases and J gave up 4 bases; unmatched junction bases: 6. DNA for the CDR3: TGCGCCAGCAGTTGGACTAGTACGGCAGATACGCAGTATTTT. The encoded protein is CASSWTSTADTQYF.

This clone was counted only a few times. The chain recombines TRBV4-1 with TRBJ2-6; D remains ambiguous. The V gene lost 1 base and the J gene lost 0 bases, with 7 bases spanning the gap. The germline CDR1 and CDR2 sequences are MGHRA and YSYEKL. The CDR3 extends over 16 amino acids. Written as DNA, the CDR3 is TGCGCCAGCAGCCAAGCTGGGCCCTCTGGGGCCAACGTCCTGACTTTC. Its translation is CASSQAGPSGANVLTF.

V and J are TRBV6-1 and TRBJ1-1, with 10 bases matching TRBD1. Germline lookup yields CDR1 MNHNS and CDR2 SASEGT. CDR3 size: 16 residues. The ends lost 2 bases at V and 7 bases at J; junction bases unmatched: 10. CDR3 coding DNA: TGTGCCAGCAGTGAACCCCCGGGACAGGGGTACAGTGAAGCTTTCTTT. Amino acids: CASSEPPGQGYSEAFF.

The chain employs TRBV7-6 and TRBJ2-3; 7 bases map to TRBD2. The CDR3 is made up of 15 amino acids. V shed 3 bases, J shed 2 bases, and the junction held 5 bases outside the gene matches. Germline V gene lookup returns CDR1 SGHVS and CDR2 FNYEAQ. In DNA, the CDR3 is TGTGCCAGCAGCTTTGGTGGGAGGGCCACAGATACGCAGTATTTT. Translated, it gives CASSFGGRATDTQYF.

The chain carries TRBV5-4 and TRBJ1-1; possibly TRBD1 for D (5 bases). Trimming took 4 bases from V and 4 from J, leaving 14 bases between them. The CDR3 is made up of 14 amino acids. Germline-derived CDR1 and CDR2 are SGHNT and YYREEE (reference sequence). The DNA of the CDR3 is TGTGCCAGCAGCCAAGATGCAGGGCGCACTGAAGCTTTCTTT. The encoded protein is CASSQDAGRTEAFF.

J is TRBJ2-1 and V is TRBV28; D is perhaps TRBD1 (6 bases). Trimming shortened V by 4 bases and J by 7 bases, and 32 bases separated the two germline ends. This CDR3 spans 20 amino acids. Per the germline V gene, CDR1 is MDHEN and CDR2 is SYDVKM. CDR3 sequence reads: CASSSVHFTGTKRIRNEQFF. The CDR3 coding sequence is TGTGCCAGCAGTTCAGTCCACTTCACGGGGACAAAAAGGATTCGGAATGAGCAGTTCTTC.

The chain combines TRBV4-2 with TRBJ2-7, with unresolved D. Trimming removed 0 bases from V and 2 bases from J, with 14 bases in between. The length of the CDR3 is 16 residues. CDR1 is LGHNA and CDR2 is YNFKEQ in the germline V gene. DNA of the CDR3: TGTGCCAGCAGCCAAGAGCCAGGTCTCAAACCCTACGAGCAGTACTTC. This encodes CASSQEPGLKPYEQYF.

This chain uses TRBV6-5 with TRBJ2-1; D is perhaps TRBD2 (7 bases). The germline V gene has CDR1 MNHEY and CDR2 SVGAGI. V was cut by 6 bases and J by 7 bases, with 16 bases left in between. The CDR3 consists of 14 residues. For the CDR3, the DNA is TGTGCCAGCAGAACGGCCGGGGGGCTGAATGAGCAGTTCTTC. Protein product: CASRTAGGLNEQFF.

The chain joins TRBV5-1 to TRBJ2-2; possibly TRBD1 or TRBD2 for D (5 bases each). The CDR3 length is 14 residues. Trimming took 4 bases from V and 0 from J, leaving 7 bases between them. Germline CDR1 is SGHRS and CDR2 is YFSETQ. For the CDR3, the DNA is TGCGCCAGCAGCGGGACCACGAACACCGGGGAGCTGTTTTTT. The encoded protein is CASSGTTNTGELFF.

CDR3 region: CASSYAEWNNSPLHF. The CDR3 nucleotides read TGTGCCAGCAGTTACGCAGAATGGAATAATTCACCCCTCCACTTT. The chain carries TRBV6-6 and TRBJ1-6; D gene uncertain. Trimming cost V 2 bases and J 5 bases, with 10 bases left between them. The CDR3 covers 15 residues. The germline CDR1 and CDR2 sequences are MNHNY and SVGAGI (reference sequence).

As for this clone: A read error may account for a junction end that differs from germline. This chain links TRBV6-1 with TRBJ1-2; D uncertain. The CDR3 loop spans 11 amino acids. The V gene's germline CDR1 is MNHNS and CDR2 SASEGT. The CDR3 bases are TGTGCCAGCAGGGAAGACTATGGCTACACCTTC. It specifies CASREDYGYTF.

J is TRBJ1-1 and V is TRBV7-9; 10 bases fit TRBD1. The CDR3 length is 16 residues. The germline CDR1 and CDR2 sequences are SEHNR and FQNEAQ (reference sequence). V shed 4 bases, J shed 0 bases, and the junction held 5 bases outside the gene matches. CDR3 region: CASSSRDRGMNTEAFF. The CDR3 nucleotides read TGTGCCAGCAGCTCCCGGGACAGGGGTATGAACACTGAAGCTTTCTTT. Full variable domain (outside the CDR3, taken from reference TRBV7-9 and TRBJ1-1): DTGVSQNPRHKITKRGQNVTFRCDPISEHNRLYWYRQTLGQGPEFLTYFQNEAQLEKSRLLSDRFSAERPKGSFSTLEIQRTEQGDSAMYLCASSSRDRGMNTEAFFGQGTRLTVV.

Regarding this clone: One end of the junction does not line up with germline, which may come from a read error. The genes are TRBV6-5 and TRBJ2-3, with TRBD2 identical over 9 bases. CDR3 size: 15 residues. Per germline, CDR1 MNHEY and CDR2 SVGAGI. CDR3 sequence: CASRLSGTSKDTQYF. As DNA, the CDR3 is TGTGCCAGCAGATTATCCGGGACTAGCAAAGATACGCAGTATTTT.

This clone was seen a handful of times. This chain joins TRBV5-1 and TRBJ1-1, with D possibly being TRBD1 (6 bases). The V gene lost 4 bases and the J gene lost 0 bases, with 19 bases spanning the gap. Per germline, CDR1 SGHRS and CDR2 YFSETQ. This CDR3 contains 17 residues. The CDR3 DNA follows: TGCGCCAGCAGCCGGAGTGCCAGGGGCCGAGTGAACACTGAAGCTTTCTTT. Its protein product is CASSRSARGRVNTEAFF. Supplemented by reference TRBV5-1 and TRBJ1-1, the full variable domain reads KAGVTQTPRYLIKTRGQQVTLSCSPISGHRSVSWYQQTPGQGLQFLFEYFSETQRNKGNFPGRFSGRQFSNSRSEMNVSTLELGDSALYLCASSRSARGRVNTEAFFGQGTRLTVV.

The chain is built from TRBV7-2 and TRBJ2-2; 9 bases align to TRBD2. This CDR3 has 18 amino acids. In germline, CDR1 is SGHTA, CDR2 FQGNSA. After removal of 5 bases from V and 0 bases from J, the junction contained 10 bases not matched to a gene. This CDR3 reads CASSTSPSGTSNTGELFF. The CDR3 coding sequence is TGTGCCAGCAGCACCTCCCCTAGCGGGACCTCGAACACCGGGGAGCTGTTTTTT. Supplemented by reference TRBV7-2 and TRBJ2-2, the full variable domain reads GAGVSQSPSNKVTEKGKDVELRCDPISGHTALYWYRQSLGQGLEFLIYFQGNSAPDKSGLPSDRFSAERTGGSVSTLTIQRTQQEDSAVYLCASSTSPSGTSNTGELFFGEGSRLTVL.

This clone was recorded once. This chain joins TRBV5-5 and TRBJ1-4, with 8 bases matching TRBD1. CDR1 is SGHKS and CDR2 is YYEKEE in the germline V gene (reference sequence). This CDR3 comprises 15 residues. The V and J ends lost 3 bases and 3 bases, in that order; junction bases with no gene match: 4. The CDR3 loop is CASSYGTGPNEKLFF. The DNA for the CDR3 is TGTGCCAGCAGCTACGGGACAGGACCTAATGAAAAACTGTTTTTT. The whole variable domain, filled in from reference TRBV5-5 and TRBJ1-4, reads DAGVTQSPTHLIKTRGQQVTLRCSPISGHKSVSWYQQVLGQGPQFIFQYYEKEERGRGNFPDRFSARQFPNYSSELNVNALLLGDSALYLCASSYGTGPNEKLFFGSGTQLSVL.

This chain links TRBV5-1 with TRBJ2-3; D perhaps matches TRBD1 (5 bases). The V end was cut by 0 bases, the J end by 4 bases, with 24 bases between. Germline assignment: CDR1 SGHRS and CDR2 YFSETQ. There are 19 residues in the CDR3. The CDR3 DNA reads as TGCGCCAGCAGCTTGGGTTCCGGTGTCAGGGTGAGACCTTCAGATACGCAGTATTTT. Protein: CASSLGSGVRVRPSDTQYF.

This sequence joins TRBV20-1 and TRBJ2-7, with D possibly matching TRBD1 (6 bases). The germline gives CDR1 DFQATT, CDR2 SNEGSKA (reference sequence). The CDR3 extends over 11 amino acids. Trimming removed 6 bases from V and 6 bases from J, with 12 bases in between. CDR3 residues: CSAQGLGEQYF. CDR3 nucleotides: TGCAGTGCCCAGGGGTTAGGCGAGCAGTACTTC.